Sequencing of this TCR beta chain was carried out in a study of T cell responses to AZD1222 COVID-19 vaccine. Regarding the study as a whole: Repertoires were obtained solely post-peak T cell response. Donor demographics were predominantly white British with a female majority; clonal diversity may be underestimated. As reported, nearly half of all spike-specific TCRs target variant regions that are unmutated.

Timing groups of about 4 and about 12 weeks for second doses were pooled. TCRdb's table, derived via immunoSEQ multiplex PCR, lists solely in-frame clones and lacks some. This repertoire shows fewer than 180,000 clones, about nine tenths found once; its top ten account for roughly 3.1%. Points on this clone: Its specificity is unknown.

The source material was peripheral blood, sampled 28 days after the second AZD1222 dose. The sequence was obtained from an adult who received the AZD1222 COVID-19 vaccine.

The chain's CDR3 is CASSDTGTYLGDEQFF. The CDR3 DNA reads TGTGCCAGCAGTGACACCGGGACTTACCTAGGGGATGAGCAGTTCTTC. The chain employs TRBV6-1 and TRBJ2-1; tentatively, D is TRBD2 (6 bases). The germline gives CDR1 MNHNS, CDR2 SASEGT. The CDR3 has 16 amino acids. Deletions cut 3 bases from V and 8 bases from J, with 20 bases between.